This T cell receptor beta chain was sequenced during a study of ipilimumab plus nivolumab after autologous stem cell transplantation. Sequencing used immunoSEQ multiplex PCR; TCRdb keeps in-frame clones, though not all of them. The data show 20,000 to 30,000 clones, about 86% seen once. V lost 4 bases and J lost 2, with 5 bases in between. CDR1 is MGHRA and CDR2 is YSYEKL in the germline V gene. The CDR3 length is 13 residues. This TCR derives from a male donor with diffuse large B-cell lymphoma. The material sequenced was PBMCs, taken in a trial of ipilimumab plus nivolumab as post-transplant consolidation. The chain employs TRBV4-1 and TRBJ2-2; no reliable D call. CDR3 sequence (DNA): TGCGCCAGCAGCCTAGGAAACACCGGGGAGCTGTTTTTT. This codes for CASSLGNTGELFF.